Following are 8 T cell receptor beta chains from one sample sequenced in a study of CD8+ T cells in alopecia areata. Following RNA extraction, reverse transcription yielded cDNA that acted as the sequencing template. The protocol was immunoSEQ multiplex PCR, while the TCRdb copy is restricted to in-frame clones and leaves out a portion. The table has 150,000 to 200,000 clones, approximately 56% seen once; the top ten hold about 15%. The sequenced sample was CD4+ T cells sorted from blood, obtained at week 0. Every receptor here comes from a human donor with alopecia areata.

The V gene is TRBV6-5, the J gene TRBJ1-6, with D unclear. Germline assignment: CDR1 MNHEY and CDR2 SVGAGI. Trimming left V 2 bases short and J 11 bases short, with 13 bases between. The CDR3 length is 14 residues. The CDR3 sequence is CASSYRRLRAPLHF. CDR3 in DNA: TGTGCCAGCAGTTACAGGCGCCTTCGGGCACCCCTCCACTTT.

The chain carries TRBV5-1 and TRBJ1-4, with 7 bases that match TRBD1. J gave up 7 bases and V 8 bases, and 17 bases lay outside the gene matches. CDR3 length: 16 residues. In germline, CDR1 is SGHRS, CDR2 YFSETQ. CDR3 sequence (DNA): TGCGCCAGTTCCAACCCCCCACAGGGGTCCGGTGAAAAACTGTTTTTT. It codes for CASSNPPQGSGEKLFF.

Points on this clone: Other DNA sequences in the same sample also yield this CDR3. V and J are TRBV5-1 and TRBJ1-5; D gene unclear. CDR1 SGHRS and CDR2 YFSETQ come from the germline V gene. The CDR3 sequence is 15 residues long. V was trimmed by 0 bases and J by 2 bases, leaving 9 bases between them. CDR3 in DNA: TGCGCCAGCAGCTTGGGCGGCATAGGCAATCAGCCCCAGCATTTT. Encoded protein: CASSLGGIGNQPQHF.

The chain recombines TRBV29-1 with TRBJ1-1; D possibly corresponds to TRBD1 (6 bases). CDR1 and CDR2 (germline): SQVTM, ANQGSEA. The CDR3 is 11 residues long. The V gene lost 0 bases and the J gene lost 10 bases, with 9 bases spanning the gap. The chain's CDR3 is CSVEEGGLAFF. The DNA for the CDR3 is TGCAGCGTTGAAGAGGGGGGGCTAGCTTTCTTT. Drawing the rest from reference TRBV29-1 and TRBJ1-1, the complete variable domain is SAVISQKPSRDICQRGTSLTIQCQVDSQVTMMFWYRQQPGQSLTLIATANQGSEATYESGFVIDKFPISRPNLTFSTLTVSNMSPEDSSIYLCSVEEGGLAFFGQGTRLTVV.

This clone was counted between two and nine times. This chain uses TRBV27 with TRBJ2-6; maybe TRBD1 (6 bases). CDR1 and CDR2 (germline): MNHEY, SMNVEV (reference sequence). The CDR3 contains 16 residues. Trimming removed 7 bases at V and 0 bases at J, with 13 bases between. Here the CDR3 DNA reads TGTGCCAGCACCCCGACAGGAGACTCTGGGGCCAACGTCCTGACTTTC. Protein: CASTPTGDSGANVLTF.

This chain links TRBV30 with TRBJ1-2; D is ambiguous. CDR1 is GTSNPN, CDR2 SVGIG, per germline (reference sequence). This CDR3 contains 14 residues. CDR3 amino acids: CAARRSPAVRGYTF. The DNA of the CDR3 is TGTGCTGCCCGCAGAAGTCCTGCCGTCCGGGGCTACACCTTC.

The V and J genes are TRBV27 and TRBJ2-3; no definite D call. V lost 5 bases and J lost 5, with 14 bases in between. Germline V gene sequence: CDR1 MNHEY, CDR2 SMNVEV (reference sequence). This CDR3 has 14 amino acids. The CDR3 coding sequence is TGTGCCAGCAGTAATTCGGCTTGGGGAGATACGCAGTATTTT. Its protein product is CASSNSAWGDTQYF.

CDR3 bases: TGTGCCAGCAGTCTGGGACAGGGGATCGATTCACCCCTCCACTTT. It translates to CASSLGQGIDSPLHF. The gene calls are TRBV6-5 and TRBJ1-6, with TRBD1 matching over 10 bases. Germline V gene lookup returns CDR1 MNHEY and CDR2 SVGAGI. With 5 bases clipped from V and 8 bases from J, the junction kept 6 bases outside the gene matches. The CDR3 loop spans 15 amino acids.